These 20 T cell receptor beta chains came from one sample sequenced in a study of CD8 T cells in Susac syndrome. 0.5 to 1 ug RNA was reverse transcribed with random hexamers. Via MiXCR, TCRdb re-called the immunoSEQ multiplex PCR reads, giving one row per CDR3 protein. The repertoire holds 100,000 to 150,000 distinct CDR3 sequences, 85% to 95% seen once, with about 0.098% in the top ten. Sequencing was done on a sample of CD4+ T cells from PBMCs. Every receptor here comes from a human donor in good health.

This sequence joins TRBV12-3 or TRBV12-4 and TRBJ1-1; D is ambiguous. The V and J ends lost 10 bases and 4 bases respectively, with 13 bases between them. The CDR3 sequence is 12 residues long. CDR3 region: CATMLGGTEAFF. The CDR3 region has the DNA TGTGCCACGATGCTAGGAGGCACTGAAGCTTTCTTT.

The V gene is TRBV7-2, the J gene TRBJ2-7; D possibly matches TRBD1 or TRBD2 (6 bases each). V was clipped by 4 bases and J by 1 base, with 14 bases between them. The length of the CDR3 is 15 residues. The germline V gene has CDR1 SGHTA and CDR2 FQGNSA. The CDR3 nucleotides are TGTGCCAGCAGCTCCCTAGGGGGAGGTTCCTACGAGCAGTACTTC. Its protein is CASSSLGGGSYEQYF.

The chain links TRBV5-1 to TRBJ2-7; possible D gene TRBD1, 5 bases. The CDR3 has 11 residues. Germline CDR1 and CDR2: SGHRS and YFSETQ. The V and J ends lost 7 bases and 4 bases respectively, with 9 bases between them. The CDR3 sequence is CASRREYEQYF. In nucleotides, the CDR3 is TGCGCCAGCCGCAGGGAATACGAGCAGTACTTC.

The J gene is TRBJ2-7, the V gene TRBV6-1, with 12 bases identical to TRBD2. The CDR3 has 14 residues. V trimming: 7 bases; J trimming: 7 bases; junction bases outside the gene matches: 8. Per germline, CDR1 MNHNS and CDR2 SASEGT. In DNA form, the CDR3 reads TGTGCCAGCACTGGACTAGCGGGACGAGGTGAGCAGTACTTC. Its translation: CASTGLAGRGEQYF.

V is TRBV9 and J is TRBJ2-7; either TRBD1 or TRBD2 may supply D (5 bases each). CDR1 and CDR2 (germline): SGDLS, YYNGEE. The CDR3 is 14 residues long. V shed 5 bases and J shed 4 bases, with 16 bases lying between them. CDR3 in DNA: TGTGCCAGCAGTACGGGACCGGCGTTTTACGAGCAGTACTTC. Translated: CASSTGPAFYEQYF.

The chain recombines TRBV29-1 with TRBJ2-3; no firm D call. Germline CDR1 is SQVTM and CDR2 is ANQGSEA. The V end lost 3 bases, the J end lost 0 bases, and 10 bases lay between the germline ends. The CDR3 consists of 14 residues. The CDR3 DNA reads TGCAGCGTTGAGCCGGGCCAGAGCACAGATACGCAGTATTTT. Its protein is CSVEPGQSTDTQYF.

This CDR3 reads CASWGTGPFGYGYTF. CDR3 sequence (DNA): TGTGCCAGCTGGGGGACAGGCCCCTTCGGCTATGGCTACACCTTC. The V call is TRBV7-9, the J call TRBJ1-2, with 8 nucleotides matching TRBD1. V was pared by 8 bases and J by 4 bases, with 12 bases of the junction left unmatched. The CDR3 is 15 amino acids. CDR1 is SEHNR, CDR2 FQNEAQ, per germline (reference sequence). Full variable domain (missing parts from reference TRBV7-9 and TRBJ1-2): DTGVSQNPRHKITKRGQNVTFRCDPISEHNRLYWYRQTLGQGPEFLTYFQNEAQLEKSRLLSDRFSAERPKGSFSTLEIQRTEQGDSAMYLCASWGTGPFGYGYTFGSGTRLTVV.

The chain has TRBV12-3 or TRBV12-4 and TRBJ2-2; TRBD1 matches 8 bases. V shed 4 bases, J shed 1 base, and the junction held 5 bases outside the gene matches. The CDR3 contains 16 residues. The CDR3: CASSSTGGLNTGELFF. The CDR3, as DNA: TGTGCCAGCAGTTCCACAGGGGGTTTGAACACCGGGGAGCTGTTTTTT.

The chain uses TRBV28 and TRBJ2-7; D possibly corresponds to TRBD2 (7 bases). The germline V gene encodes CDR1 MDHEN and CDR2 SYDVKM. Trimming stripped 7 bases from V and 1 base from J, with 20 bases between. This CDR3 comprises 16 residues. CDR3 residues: CASNLRWGGGSYEQYF. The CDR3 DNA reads TGTGCCAGCAACTTACGATGGGGGGGCGGATCCTACGAGCAGTACTTC.

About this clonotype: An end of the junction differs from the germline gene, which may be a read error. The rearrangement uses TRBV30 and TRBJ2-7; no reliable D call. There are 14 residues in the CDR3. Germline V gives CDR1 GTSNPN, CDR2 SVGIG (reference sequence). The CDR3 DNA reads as TGTGCCTGGACTTGGAATTCGCAGGCCTACGAGCAGAACTTC. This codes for CAWTWNSQAYEQNF.

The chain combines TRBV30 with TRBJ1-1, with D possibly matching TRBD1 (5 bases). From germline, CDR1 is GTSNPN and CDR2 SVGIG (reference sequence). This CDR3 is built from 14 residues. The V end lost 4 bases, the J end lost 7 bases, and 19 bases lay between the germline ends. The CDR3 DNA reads TGTGCCTGGATTAGGGATTGGCAGGGCCTTGAAGCTTTCTTT. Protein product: CAWIRDWQGLEAFF.

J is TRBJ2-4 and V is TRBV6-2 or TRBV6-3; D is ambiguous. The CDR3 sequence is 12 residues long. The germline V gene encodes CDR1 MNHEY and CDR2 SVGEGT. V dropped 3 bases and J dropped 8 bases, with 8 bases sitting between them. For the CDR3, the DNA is TGTGCCAGCAGTTATGCGACGGACATTCAGTACTTC. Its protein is CASSYATDIQYF.

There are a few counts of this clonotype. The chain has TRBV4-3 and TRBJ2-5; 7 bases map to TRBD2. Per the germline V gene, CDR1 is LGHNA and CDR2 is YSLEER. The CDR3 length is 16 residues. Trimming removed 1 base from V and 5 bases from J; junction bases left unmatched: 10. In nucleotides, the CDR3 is TGCGCCAGCAGCCAAGTTCGGAGGGGAGGGAACGAGACCCAGTACTTC. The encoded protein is CASSQVRRGGNETQYF.

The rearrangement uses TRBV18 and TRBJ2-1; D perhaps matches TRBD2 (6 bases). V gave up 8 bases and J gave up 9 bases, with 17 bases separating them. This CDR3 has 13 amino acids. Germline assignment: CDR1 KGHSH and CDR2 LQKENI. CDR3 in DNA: TGTGCCAGCCGAGGAACGGGGGTGGGTGAGCAGTTCTTC. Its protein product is CASRGTGVGEQFF.

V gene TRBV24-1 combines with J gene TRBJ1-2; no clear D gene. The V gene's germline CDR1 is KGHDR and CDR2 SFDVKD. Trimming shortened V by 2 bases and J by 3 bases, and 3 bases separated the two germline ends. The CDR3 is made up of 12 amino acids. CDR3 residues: CATSDSDYGYTF. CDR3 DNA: TGTGCCACCAGTGATTCAGACTATGGCTACACCTTC.

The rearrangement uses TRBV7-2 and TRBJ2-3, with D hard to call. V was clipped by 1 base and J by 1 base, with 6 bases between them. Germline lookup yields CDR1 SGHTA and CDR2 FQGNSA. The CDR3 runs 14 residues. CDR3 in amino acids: CASSLGKGTDTQYF. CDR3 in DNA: TGTGCCAGCAGCTTAGGAAAGGGCACAGATACGCAGTATTTT.

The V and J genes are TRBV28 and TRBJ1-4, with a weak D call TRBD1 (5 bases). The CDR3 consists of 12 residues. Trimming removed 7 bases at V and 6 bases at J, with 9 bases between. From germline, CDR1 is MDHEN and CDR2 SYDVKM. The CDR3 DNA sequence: TGTGCCAGCACGGAGACAGATGAAAAACTGTTTTTT. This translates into CASTETDEKLFF.

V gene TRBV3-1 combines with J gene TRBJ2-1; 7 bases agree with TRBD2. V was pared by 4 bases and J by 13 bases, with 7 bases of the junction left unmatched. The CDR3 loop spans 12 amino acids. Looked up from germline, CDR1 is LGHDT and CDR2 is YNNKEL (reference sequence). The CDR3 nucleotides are TGTGCCAGCAGCCTCGCGGGAGAGGGACAGTTCTTC. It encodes CASSLAGEGQFF.

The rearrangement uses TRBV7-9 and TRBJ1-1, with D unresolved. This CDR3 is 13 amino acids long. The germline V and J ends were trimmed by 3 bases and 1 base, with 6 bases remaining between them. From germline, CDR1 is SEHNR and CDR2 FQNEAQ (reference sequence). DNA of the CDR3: TGTGCCAGCAGCTTGGGCAGGAACACTGAAGCTTTCTTT. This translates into CASSLGRNTEAFF.

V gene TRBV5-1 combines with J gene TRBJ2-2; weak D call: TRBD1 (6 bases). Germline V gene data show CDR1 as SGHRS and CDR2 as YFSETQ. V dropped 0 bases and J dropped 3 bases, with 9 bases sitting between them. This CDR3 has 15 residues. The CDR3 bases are TGCGCCAGCAGCTTGGATCCAGGGGACACCGGGGAGCTGTTTTTT. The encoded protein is CASSLDPGDTGELFF.